The source of this T cell receptor (beta chain) is a study of CD8+ T cells in alopecia areata (dated by TCRdb to 2016 to 2019). As for the study more broadly: The treated patients, all with moderate-to-severe alopecia areata, were enrolled in an open-label pilot trial of oral tofacitinib given at 5 to 10 mg twice daily. Patients received tofacitinib for 6 to 18 months and were then followed off drug for 6 months to check for delayed response and recurrence. To study T cell clonal expansion in alopecia areata, the researchers applied high-throughput TCRbeta sequencing to both the C3H/HeJ mouse model and human patients. Human TCRbeta sequencing covered scalp tissue and sorted CD4+ and CD8+ peripheral blood T cells from patchy and totalis/universalis alopecia areata patients and healthy controls. Tofacitinib-treated patients had biopsies at baseline and at 4 and 24 weeks of treatment, with a later scalp biopsy in several patients. Scalp clonality was compared across normal scalp (n=4), patchy alopecia areata scalp (n=8), and alopecia totalis/universalis scalp (n=8). The RNA source kit depended on sample type: the PAXgene miRNA kit for fixed scalp, the miRNeasy kit for PBMCs, and the RNeasy kit for mouse skin. Amplification of TCRbeta CDR3 regions was done by immunoSEQ multiplex PCR using 35 Vbeta forward primers and 13 Jbeta reverse primers.

The investigation overall reported the following: Compared with normal scalp, lesional scalp, particularly in alopecia totalis/universalis, had higher clonality and more expanded CD8+ clones, which suggests antigenic drive. Unlike mouse skin, where gammadelta T cells dominate, normal human skin contains resident alphabeta T cells that get sequenced too, which complicates analysis of the scalp TCR repertoire. Compared with mice, TCR sequences shared between patients were less clear, possibly partly because of HLA diversity across the patient population.

Library generation was performed with the immunoSEQ multiplex PCR assay. For TCR sequencing, RNA was extracted from every sample and reverse transcribed into cDNA to serve as template. First-strand cDNA was synthesized with SuperScript III using a 2:1 mix of oligo-dT and random hexamers. Amplification bias was assessed with a synthetic immune receptor repertoire, and residual bias was removed computationally. Per the authors' processing: Raw reads were preprocessed to remove errors, and CDR3 was defined by IMGT conventions from the conserved cysteine to phenylalanine. Clonality was computed by normalizing Shannon entropy by log2 of the number of productive unique TCRs and subtracting the result from 1. Scalp TCRbeta sequences were cross-referenced with sorted blood CD4 and CD8 repertoires so that the CD4 or CD8 identity of scalp clones could be inferred. TCRdb provides this immuneACCESS table in a form limited to in-frame rearrangements. Some clones are lacking; in checked studies, under half of them reflect an unresolved V gene, and why the rest are absent is not known. The DNA was the basis for D and trimming; V, J and clone size are from that table. Across this sample there are more than 95,000 clones, with under 40% seen only once. 2.5% to 3.5% of the sample is taken by the ten largest.

Lesional scalp punch biopsies and peripheral blood were obtained from alopecia areata patients. PBMCs were isolated by density centrifugation and stained for CD3, CD4 and CD8, and CD4+ and CD8+ T cells were sorted on a FACSAria. From a lookup of the germline V gene, CDR1 and CDR2 are MDHEN and SYDVKM. V is cut by 6 bases and J by 9 bases, and the space between the germline ends is 20 bases. Measured from the cysteine to the phenylalanine, the CDR3 is 14 residues long. Only CDR3 DNA remains: 42 bases, in frame from the first base. On this clone itself: The antigen this receptor binds is unknown. No much larger clone is present one base from it, and per-base qualities are unavailable.

The receptor's source is a human donor with alopecia areata. Specimen: CD4+ T cells sorted from blood. The rearranged chain carries TRBV28 and TRBJ1-2; TRBD1 might be the D gene, on 5 matching bases. The CDR3 reads as follows: CASSPGQEFMRYTF. The DNA sequence reads TGTGCCAGCAGCCCTGGACAAGAATTTATGCGCTACACCTTC.